The clone carrying this T cell receptor (beta chain) has just a few counts. Antigen: not known. The entry originates in a study of beta chain features in type 1 diabetes. Study details: Patients were similar to healthy donors in age and gender (as well as in cell yields). Study-level findings and limits: Any role of HLA type in TCRB rearrangement remained unresolved here.

Sequencing targeted expressed TCRB transcripts, as all isolated RNA had been reverse transcribed. Method: immunoSEQ multiplex PCR; TCRdb's copy keeps in-frame clones and lacks some. The sample carries 350,000 to 400,000 clones, over 12% recorded once. V was pared by 8 bases and J by 0 bases, with 8 bases between. Germline lookup yields CDR1 LNHNV and CDR2 YYDKDF (reference sequence). This CDR3 comprises 13 residues. The TCR sequence derives from a woman aged 18-29 years in good health. Sequenced input: naive CD4+ T cells from blood. The chain combines TRBV15 with TRBJ1-5; D is uncertain. The CDR3 loop reads CATATNSNQPQHF. The CDR3 bases are TGTGCCACCGCGACTAATAGCAATCAGCCCCAGCATTTT.